This TCR beta chain was captured in a study of blood T cells in healthy people across ages. Across the whole study: About one barcoded beta molecule per two T cells was captured by template switching.

Primed by a sample-barcoded 5' primer and a J-beta primer mix, a second PCR proceeded for 7 to 11 cycles. TCRdb analysed the 5' RACE reads with MiXCR anew, one entry per CDR3 protein. Of hundreds of thousands of distinct CDR3 sequences detected, 40% to 50% appear once; the ten largest clones hold around 32%. Overall study results and limits: Naive CD4+ cells and diversity were both higher in long-lived donors than in aged donors.

This clonotype occurred a few times. Its antigen is not known. Looked up from germline, CDR1 is SGHTS and CDR2 is YDEGEE. The CDR3 is made up of 11 amino acids. Sequencing was done on a sample of blood. The receptor was derived from a man of 80 years or more in good health. The rearrangement uses TRBV5-8 and TRBJ2-5; D gene uncertain. The J call could be wrong; TRBJ2-7 is a better fit for the DNA end. For the CDR3, the DNA is TGTGCCAGCAGCCCCGTCCGCGAGCAGTACTTC. Encoded protein: CASSPVREQYF.